These 31 T cell receptor beta chains were sequenced from one sample in a study of blood T cell repertoires in COVID-19. Clones were read by immunoSEQ multiplex PCR, and TCRdb kept only the in-frame ones, dropping some. There are 210,000 or so clones in the sample; about 91% occur only once, and under 1.5% lies in the top ten. Material: peripheral blood. The source of these receptors is a man in his thirties or forties with acute or convalescent COVID-19.

V gene TRBV5-1 combines with J gene TRBJ1-2, with 9 bases fitting TRBD1. CDR1 is SGHRS and CDR2 is YFSETQ in the germline V gene. This CDR3 region has 15 residues. Trimming took 4 bases from V and 3 from J; bases not matched to a gene: 7. The CDR3 spells CASSPITGGDYGYTF. CDR3 nucleotide sequence: TGCGCCAGCAGCCCGATCACAGGGGGCGACTATGGCTACACCTTC.

The CDR3 DNA reads as TGTGCCAGCAGTTTGGGAGGGAATACGCAGTATTTT. Its protein is CASSLGGNTQYF. The V gene is TRBV27, the J gene TRBJ2-3, with 7 bases fitting TRBD2. V dropped 3 bases and J dropped 7; count of bases not matched to a gene: 1. This CDR3 comprises 12 residues. Germline CDR1 and CDR2: MNHEY and SMNVEV (reference sequence).

V and J are TRBV29-1 and TRBJ2-1; TRBD2 is a possible D gene (6 bases). Per the germline V gene, CDR1 is SQVTM and CDR2 is ANQGSEA. Trimming took 2 bases from V and 0 from J, leaving 11 bases between them. CDR3 size: 15 residues. CDR3 DNA sequence: TGCAGCGTTGAATTTCTCGGGAGCTCCTACAATGAGCAGTTCTTC. This codes for CSVEFLGSSYNEQFF.

The chain recombines TRBV2 with TRBJ1-2; possibly TRBD1 for D (6 bases). CDR3 size: 15 residues. Germline lookup yields CDR1 SNHLY and CDR2 FYNNEI. Trimming shortened V by 6 bases and J by 7 bases, and 21 bases separated the two germline ends. CDR3 protein: CASRGTKGVLGGYTF. In DNA, the CDR3 is TGTGCCAGCAGGGGGACGAAGGGGGTTCTTGGTGGCTACACCTTC.

V gene TRBV18 combines with J gene TRBJ1-5, with 8 positions matching TRBD1. The J segment lost 5 bases and the V segment lost 5 bases, leaving 8 bases of the junction unmatched. The CDR3 has 15 amino acids. Germline lookup yields CDR1 KGHSH and CDR2 LQKENI. The DNA for the CDR3 is TGTGCCAGCTCAGCCGGACAGGGAGTTTATCAGCCCCAGCATTTT. Translated, it gives CASSAGQGVYQPQHF.

The chain couples TRBV6-1 to TRBJ1-1, with D perhaps TRBD1 (5 bases). This CDR3 is 14 amino acids long. Trimming cost V 2 bases and J 2 bases, with 9 bases left between them. Germline V CDR1 and CDR2: MNHNS, SASEGT. The CDR3 protein is CASSEWGANTEAFF. The CDR3 region has the DNA TGTGCCAGCAGTGAATGGGGCGCTAACACTGAAGCTTTCTTT.

This chain links TRBV11-3 with TRBJ1-1, with D unresolved. The CDR3 sequence is 14 residues long. The ends were cut back, 5 bases at V and 8 bases at J, with 18 bases in the middle. Per germline, CDR1 SGHNT and CDR2 YENEEA. The CDR3 DNA sequence: TGTGCCAGCAGCCCCCATGCGGTTGCAGAAGAAGCTTTCTTT. This gives the protein CASSPHAVAEEAFF.

The chain has TRBV10-3 and TRBJ2-5, with a tentative D call TRBD2 (6 bases). This CDR3 comprises 11 residues. The V end was cut by 10 bases, the J end by 2 bases, with 8 bases between. The germline gives CDR1 ENHRY, CDR2 SYGVKD. In DNA, the CDR3 is TGTGCCAGCGGAGGGCAAGAGACCCAGTACTTC. Protein sequence: CASGGQETQYF.

This rearrangement joins TRBV7-9 to TRBJ1-5, with D unclear. This CDR3 is built from 12 residues. Per the germline V gene, CDR1 is SEHNR and CDR2 is FQNEAQ (reference sequence). V was cut by 5 bases and J by 8 bases, with 10 bases left in between. CDR3 residues: CASSPSQKPQHF. Here the CDR3 DNA reads TGTGCCAGCAGCCCTTCCCAGAAGCCCCAGCATTTT.

V usage is TRBV3-1 (or the pseudogene TRBV3-2) and J usage is TRBJ2-1; TRBD2 matches 9 bases. Trimming removed 3 bases from V and 5 bases from J; junction bases left unmatched: 5. The CDR3 loop spans 15 amino acids. The germline V gene has CDR1 LGHDT and CDR2 YNNKEL (reference sequence). This CDR3 is CASSQGLARHNEQFF. Here the CDR3 DNA reads TGTGCCAGCAGCCAGGGACTAGCCCGCCACAATGAGCAGTTCTTC.

The chain carries TRBV19 and TRBJ2-5; D is perhaps TRBD2 (5 bases). V shed 1 base and J shed 5 bases, with 8 bases lying between them. The length of the CDR3 is 13 residues. The germline gives CDR1 LNHDA, CDR2 SQIVND (reference sequence). The CDR3 DNA reads TGTGCCAGTAGTATAGGGGGAGCGGAGACCCAGTACTTC. As protein: CASSIGGAETQYF.

V gene TRBV14 combines with J gene TRBJ1-6; 9 bases match TRBD1. Losses at the gene ends were 5 bases for V and 9 bases for J; bases not matched to a gene: 8. CDR1 SGHDN and CDR2 FVKESK come from the germline V gene. This CDR3 has 15 residues. The CDR3 DNA is TGTGCCAGCAGCGCACAACAGGGGGCTGCTTCACCCCTCCACTTT. This encodes CASSAQQGAASPLHF.

This clone was counted a few times. The rearrangement joins TRBV9 to TRBJ1-6; tentative D call: TRBD1 (6 bases). V lost 4 bases and J lost 10, with 18 bases in between. Per germline, CDR1 SGDLS and CDR2 YYNGEE. This CDR3 spans 15 amino acids. The DNA for the CDR3 is TGTGCCAGCAGCCCCGACGGGACAATTTTCTCACCCCTCCACTTT. Protein sequence: CASSPDGTIFSPLHF.

The chain has TRBV6-1 and TRBJ2-6, with a possible D match to TRBD2 (5 bases). CDR3 size: 15 residues. Trimming left V 3 bases short and J 2 bases short, with 8 bases between. Germline V CDR1 and CDR2: MNHNS, SASEGT. CDR3 protein: CASSDRGAGANVLTF. Here the CDR3 DNA reads TGTGCCAGCAGTGATCGGGGTGCTGGGGCCAACGTCCTGACTTTC.

The chain carries TRBV28 and TRBJ2-6, with a possible D match to TRBD1 (6 bases). Looked up from germline, CDR1 is MDHEN and CDR2 is SYDVKM. V lost 3 bases and J lost 2, with 11 bases in between. The CDR3 is 16 residues long. The CDR3 bases are TGTGCCAGCAGTTTGCCCTACAGGGCTGGGGCCAACGTCCTGACTTTC. Protein: CASSLPYRAGANVLTF.

The chain combines TRBV27 with TRBJ1-1, with a possible D match to TRBD1 (6 bases). This CDR3 contains 13 residues. CDR1 and CDR2 from the germline V gene are MNHEY and SMNVEV (reference sequence). V was shortened by 0 bases and J by 6 bases, with 8 bases between the two germline ends. The DNA of the CDR3 is TGTGCCAGCAGTTTATCCCCAGGGGCTGAAGCTTTCTTT. It specifies CASSLSPGAEAFF.

This chain uses TRBV7-6 with TRBJ2-3, with 7 bases fitting TRBD2. Germline trimming cut 6 bases from V and 2 bases from J; bases unmatched to any gene: 8. The CDR3 is made up of 15 amino acids. Germline V gene sequence: CDR1 SGHVS, CDR2 FNYEAQ. The CDR3 DNA follows: TGTGCCAGCAGATCATTGCGGGGGAACACAGATACGCAGTATTTT. This encodes CASRSLRGNTDTQYF.

CDR3 nucleotide sequence: TGTGCCAGCTCAACTGGACAGGGAACCAATCAGCCCCAGCATTTT. It yields the protein CASSTGQGTNQPQHF. The chain carries TRBV18 and TRBJ1-5; the match to TRBD1 covers 8 bases. V lost 5 bases to trimming and J lost 3 bases; unmatched junction nucleotides: 6. This CDR3 contains 15 residues. Looked up from germline, CDR1 is KGHSH and CDR2 is LQKENI. The whole variable domain, remainder taken from reference TRBV18 and TRBJ1-5, is NAGVMQNPRHLVRRRGQEARLRCSPMKGHSHVYWYRQLPEEGLKFMVYLQKENIIDESGMPKERFSAEFPKEGPSILRIQQVVRGDSAAYFCASSTGQGTNQPQHFGDGTRLSIL.

The chain uses TRBV5-6 and TRBJ2-4; TRBD2 matches at 12 bases. Trimming at V came to 4 bases and at J to 0 bases, leaving 8 bases not matched to a gene. CDR1 SGHDT and CDR2 YYEEEE come from the germline V gene. The CDR3 has 18 residues. The CDR3 nucleotides are TGTGCCAGCAGCGCCCGGACTAGCGGGACCTCAGCCAAAAACATTCAGTACTTC. Translated: CASSARTSGTSAKNIQYF.

J is TRBJ2-1 and V is TRBV30, with 11 bases that match TRBD2. Germline loops: CDR1 GTSNPN, CDR2 SVGIG (reference sequence). The CDR3 consists of 15 residues. V gave up 0 bases and J gave up 6 bases; unmatched junction bases: 4. The CDR3 DNA reads TGTGCCTGGAGTGTACATCTAGCGGGAGGCAATGAGCAGTTCTTC. This translates into CAWSVHLAGGNEQFF.

The chain employs TRBV5-4 and TRBJ2-6, with D maybe TRBD2 (6 bases). The CDR3 extends over 17 amino acids. V dropped 2 bases and J dropped 2 bases, with 14 bases sitting between them. The V gene's germline CDR1 is SGHNT and CDR2 YYREEE (reference sequence). CDR3 nucleotide sequence: TGTGCCAGCAGCTTCGGAGGGGTAGGAGCTGGGGCCAACGTCCTGACTTTC. Translation gives CASSFGGVGAGANVLTF. Drawing the rest from reference TRBV5-4 and TRBJ2-6, the complete variable domain is ETGVTQSPTHLIKTRGQQVTLRCSSQSGHNTVSWYQQALGQGPQFIFQYYREEENGRGNFPPRFSGLQFPNYSSELNVNALELDDSALYLCASSFGGVGAGANVLTFGAGSRLTVL.

The chain couples TRBV24-1 to TRBJ2-3; 8 bases match TRBD1. CDR1 and CDR2 from the germline V gene are KGHDR and SFDVKD. The CDR3 extends over 15 amino acids. V gave up 4 bases and J gave up 6 bases; unmatched junction bases: 8. The CDR3 sequence: CATSESDRAGDTQYF. The CDR3 DNA follows: TGTGCCACCAGTGAGTCGGACAGGGCGGGGGATACGCAGTATTTT.

The rearrangement links TRBV9 to TRBJ1-4; no clear D. The CDR3 length is 14 residues. CDR1 SGDLS and CDR2 YYNGEE come from the germline V gene. V was pared by 2 bases and J by 6 bases, with 11 bases between. The CDR3 protein is CASSVGESDEKLFF. The DNA of the CDR3 is TGTGCCAGCAGCGTCGGGGAAAGCGATGAAAAACTGTTTTTT.

The chain is built from TRBV6-2 or TRBV6-3 and TRBJ2-2, with 8 bases matching TRBD2. Germline CDR1 is MNHEY and CDR2 is SVGEGT. The length of the CDR3 is 15 residues. Unmatched junction bases numbered 8, after V lost 5 bases and J lost 6 bases. The CDR3 region has the DNA TGTGCCAGCAGTATTACCGGGACTAGTCCCGGGGAGCTGTTTTTT. Its protein is CASSITGTSPGELFF.

J is TRBJ2-5 and V is TRBV7-9; 8 bases are shared with TRBD1. Germline values: CDR1 SEHNR, CDR2 FQNEAQ (reference sequence). The CDR3 is 14 residues long. With V trimmed by 5 bases and J by 4 bases, 6 bases remained unmatched. DNA of the CDR3: TGTGCCAGCAGCGTCGACAGGGGAAGAGAGACCCAGTACTTC. This gives the protein CASSVDRGRETQYF.

The chain employs TRBV6-5 and TRBJ2-2; TRBD1 agrees at 8 bases. Per the germline V gene, CDR1 is MNHEY and CDR2 is SVGAGI. The length of the CDR3 is 12 residues. V trimming: 6 bases; J trimming: 6 bases; junction bases outside the gene matches: 0. In nucleotides, the CDR3 is TGTGCCAGCAGACAGGGGGCCGGGGAGCTGTTTTTT. It is translated as CASRQGAGELFF.

CDR3 coding DNA: TGTGCCAGCAGTTTGGGGGGAATAAAGAGGGGAACTGAAGCTTTCTTT. It translates to CASSLGGIKRGTEAFF. The V and J genes are TRBV28 and TRBJ1-1; maybe TRBD1 (5 bases). In germline, CDR1 is MDHEN, CDR2 SYDVKM. The V and J ends lost 3 bases and 5 bases respectively, with 19 bases between them. CDR3 length: 16 residues.

The chain uses TRBV9 and TRBJ2-3; 10 nucleotides align to TRBD1. Trimming removed 3 bases from V and 1 base from J; junction bases left unmatched: 5. This CDR3 contains 16 residues. Per the germline V gene, CDR1 is SGDLS and CDR2 is YYNGEE. CDR3 in amino acids: CASSGSGTGGTDTQYF. In DNA form, the CDR3 reads TGTGCCAGCAGCGGCTCCGGGACAGGGGGCACAGATACGCAGTATTTT.

The chain is built from TRBV7-2 and TRBJ2-3; D remains ambiguous. V gave up 2 bases and J gave up 2 bases, with 11 bases separating them. Germline V gives CDR1 SGHTA, CDR2 FQGNSA. This CDR3 region has 15 residues. This CDR3 reads CASSLFTVLTDTQYF. The DNA of the CDR3 is TGTGCCAGCAGCTTATTTACAGTCCTCACAGATACGCAGTATTTT.

The CDR3 DNA is TGTGCCAGCAGTCCCCCCGGCAGTGGGCTAGAAGCTTTCTTT. Its translation: CASSPPGSGLEAFF. V and J are TRBV28 and TRBJ1-1; D gene unclear. CDR3 length: 14 residues. Germline V lookup: CDR1 MDHEN, CDR2 SYDVKM. Trimming pared 5 bases from V and 8 bases from J, leaving 18 bases between.

This clone was counted once. The chain links TRBV14 to TRBJ1-1; a weak D match, TRBD1 (5 bases). The CDR3 is 15 amino acids. CDR1 SGHDN and CDR2 FVKESK come from the germline V gene. Trimming left V 2 bases short and J 4 bases short, with 14 bases between. Written as DNA, the CDR3 is TGTGCCAGCAGCCAATCCCCCCAGGGAATCACTGAAGCTTTCTTT. Amino acid sequence: CASSQSPQGITEAFF.